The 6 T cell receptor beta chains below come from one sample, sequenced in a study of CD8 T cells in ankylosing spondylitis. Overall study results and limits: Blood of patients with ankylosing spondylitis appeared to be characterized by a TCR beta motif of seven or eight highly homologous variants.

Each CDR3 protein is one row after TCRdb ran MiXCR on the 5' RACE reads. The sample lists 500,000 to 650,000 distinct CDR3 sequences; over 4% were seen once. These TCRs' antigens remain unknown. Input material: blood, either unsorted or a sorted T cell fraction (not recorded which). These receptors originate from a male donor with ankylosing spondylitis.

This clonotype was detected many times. The CDR3: CASSRDSLSNNSPLHF. CDR3 nucleotides: TGCGCCAGCAGCCGGGACAGCCTTTCCAATAATTCACCCCTCCACTTT. The chain links TRBV4-3 to TRBJ1-6; 7 nucleotides match TRBD1. With 4 bases clipped from V and 5 bases from J, the junction kept 8 bases outside the gene matches. The CDR3 is 16 residues long. CDR1 and CDR2 (germline): LGHNA, YSLEER.

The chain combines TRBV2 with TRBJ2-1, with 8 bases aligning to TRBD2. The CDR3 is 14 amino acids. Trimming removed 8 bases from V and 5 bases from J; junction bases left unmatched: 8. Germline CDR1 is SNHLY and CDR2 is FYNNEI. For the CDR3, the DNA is TGTGCCAGCCATCGGACTAGCCTTGACAATGAGCAGTTCTTC. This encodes CASHRTSLDNEQFF.

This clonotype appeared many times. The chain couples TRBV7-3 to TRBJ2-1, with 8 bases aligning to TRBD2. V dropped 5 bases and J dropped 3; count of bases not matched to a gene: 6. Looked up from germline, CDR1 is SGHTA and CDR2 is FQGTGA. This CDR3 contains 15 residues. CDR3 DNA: TGTGCCAGCAGCCCCAGAAGCGGGGGCTACAATGAGCAGTTCTTC. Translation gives CASSPRSGGYNEQFF.

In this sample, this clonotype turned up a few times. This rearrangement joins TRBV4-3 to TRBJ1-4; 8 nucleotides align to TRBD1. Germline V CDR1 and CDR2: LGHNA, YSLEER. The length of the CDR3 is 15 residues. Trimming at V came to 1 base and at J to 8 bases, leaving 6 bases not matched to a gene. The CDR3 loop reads CASSQGPRGQEKLFF. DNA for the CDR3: TGCGCCAGCAGCCAAGGGCCCAGGGGGCAAGAAAAACTGTTTTTT.

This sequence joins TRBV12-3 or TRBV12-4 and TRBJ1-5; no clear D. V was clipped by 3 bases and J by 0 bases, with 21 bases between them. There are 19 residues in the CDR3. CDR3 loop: CASSFWGPGRGYSNQPQHF. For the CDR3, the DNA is TGTGCCAGCAGTTTCTGGGGTCCGGGTCGAGGCTATAGCAATCAGCCCCAGCATTTT.

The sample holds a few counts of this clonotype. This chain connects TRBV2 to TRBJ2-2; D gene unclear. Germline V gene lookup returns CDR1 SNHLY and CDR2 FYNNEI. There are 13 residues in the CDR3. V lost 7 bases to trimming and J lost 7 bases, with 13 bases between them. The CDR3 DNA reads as TGTGCCAGCAACCATGGGCTGAACGGGGAGCTGTTTTTT. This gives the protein CASNHGLNGELFF.